A selection of T cell receptor beta chains follows, all from one sample in a study of T cell responses to AZD1222 COVID-19 vaccine. Sequencing was performed with immunoSEQ multiplex PCR; in TCRdb, only in-frame clones are kept and a portion is missing. The sample records 120,000 to 150,000 clones, about 90% being singletons. Sequenced material: peripheral blood, taken 28 days after the second AZD1222 dose. These receptors originate from an adult who received the AZD1222 COVID-19 vaccine. Each CDR3 is given with its conserved first and last residue. The D gene is left open where the match is weak. A clone size is listed for some rows: how often the clone was seen (once, few, many), or a class if it is expanded.

j_call d_call clone_size v_call cdr3_nt cdr3_aa
TRBJ2-1 NA NA TRBV20-1 TGCAGTGCTAGAGATTTGGGGGGGCAGTTCTTC CSARDLGGQFF
TRBJ2-2 TRBD2 once TRBV19 TGTGCCAGTAGTATCGGGACTAGCCTGATCACCGGGGAGCTGTTTTTT CASSIGTSLITGELFF
TRBJ1-5 TRBD1 NA TRBV6-5 TGTGCCAGCAGTTACACCGCGACAGGGAACAATCAGCCCCAGCATTTT CASSYTATGNNQPQHF
TRBJ2-7 NA many TRBV6-5 TGTGCCAGTGACCGGTCCGGATCCGACTCCTACGAGCAGTACTTC CASDRSGSDSYEQYF
TRBJ1-5 NA NA TRBV28 TGTGCCAGCAGTTCCAACAGCAATCAGCCCCAGCATTTT CASSSNSNQPQHF
TRBJ1-1 NA NA TRBV30 TGTGCCTGGAGCAAGGTACAGACGGGGAACACTGAAGCTTTCTTT CAWSKVQTGNTEAFF
TRBJ1-4 TRBD1 few TRBV7-9 TGTGCCAGCAGCTGGGGACAGGGGGCGCGTTATGAAAAACTGTTTTTT CASSWGQGARYEKLFF
TRBJ1-2 NA NA TRBV27 TGTGCCAGCAGTTTCCCAGACGGTGGCTACACCTTC CASSFPDGGYTF
TRBJ2-5 TRBD1 once TRBV5-6 TGTGCCAGCAGCTTAACGACAGGGGGGATGTTGGAGACCCAGTACTTC CASSLTTGGMLETQYF
TRBJ2-1 TRBD2 NA TRBV10-3 TGTGCCACCAACCCGGCCCCGGGGACTAGCGGGAGCTCCTACAATGAGCAGTTCTTC CATNPAPGTSGSSYNEQFF
TRBJ2-1 NA NA TRBV28 TGTGCCAGCAGTATTAGCGTAAGCTCCTACAATGAGCAGTTCTTC CASSISVSSYNEQFF
TRBJ1-5 NA NA TRBV7-2 TGTGCCAGCAGCTTAGCCGGTCAGCCCCAGCATTTT CASSLAGQPQHF
TRBJ2-1 TRBD2 NA TRBV7-2 TGTGCCAGCAGCCTGACTAGCGGGAGATTCAATGAGCAGTTCTTC CASSLTSGRFNEQFF
TRBJ1-1 NA NA TRBV29-1 TGCAGCGTCCAATGGACTTACACTGAAGCTTTCTTT CSVQWTYTEAFF
TRBJ1-6 TRBD1 once TRBV4-1 TGCGCCAGCAGCCAAGAGGGACAGTTTAATTCACCCCTCCACTTT CASSQEGQFNSPLHF
TRBJ1-1 NA NA TRBV7-3 TGTGCCAGCAGCTTATCCAGGGAGAACACTGAAGCTTTCTTT CASSLSRENTEAFF
TRBJ2-3 NA NA TRBV5-8 TGTGCCAGCAGCTATACCCGCACAGATACGCAGTATTTT CASSYTRTDTQYF
TRBJ1-4 TRBD1 NA TRBV14 TGTGCCAGCAGCTTAGGACAGGGATACGCAACTAATGAAAAACTGTTTTTT CASSLGQGYATNEKLFF
TRBJ2-2 NA NA TRBV6-1 TGTGCCAGCAGTGCAAGGGCAGTAGGGTTCGCCGGGGAGCTGTTTTTT CASSARAVGFAGELFF
TRBJ1-1 NA once TRBV12-3/TRBV12-4 TGTGCCAGCAGTCGACAGGCGAGCAAGGAAGCTTTCTTT CASSRQASKEAFF